This note documents a single T cell receptor (beta chain) sequence. Its antigen is still unknown. These data are taken from a study of shared clonotypes between healthy human individuals. Partitioning of CD4+ cells yielded a CD45RA+ naive subset and a CD45RA-negative memory subset. Findings and caveats of the study: Around 5% was the fraction of naive CD4 clonotypes found shared across four donors.

Over several immunoSEQ plates, each subset's genomic DNA was distributed in even portions. Clones were sequenced by immunoSEQ multiplex PCR, and TCRdb holds only the in-frame ones, with some missing. Among approximately 2.3 million clones listed, 80% to 95% were seen once. This receptor was taken from a young man in good health. Some clones in this sample may be carry-over from other donors' samples. Sequenced sample: naive CD4+ T cells from PBMCs. Described subset: CD45RA+ positively selected.

The CDR3 loop is CSVTSGITTGELFF. CDR3 DNA: TGCAGCGTAACGAGCGGGATAACCACCGGGGAGCTGTTTTTT. The chain joins TRBV29-1 to TRBJ2-2; 7 bases agree with TRBD2. Germline V lookup: CDR1 SQVTM, CDR2 ANQGSEA. V shed 6 bases, J shed 4 bases, and the junction held 8 bases outside the gene matches. CDR3 length equals 14 residues.